What follows are 7 T cell receptor beta chains derived from one specimen sequenced in a study of technical replicates of blood from a few donors. Data came from immunoSEQ multiplex PCR; TCRdb stores just in-frame clones and leaves some out. The sample yields tens of thousands of clones, approximately 95% seen once. Sequencing used T cells isolated from PBMCs. The source of these receptors is a human donor in good health.

This clone was counted a few times. The chain carries TRBV12-5 and TRBJ2-3; 10 bases line up with TRBD1. V dropped 5 bases and J dropped 5; count of bases not matched to a gene: 4. Germline CDR1 reads LGHNT; CDR2 reads FRNRAP. The CDR3 runs 14 residues. The CDR3 coding sequence is TGTGCTAGTGGTCCCGGACAGGGGGGAGATACGCAGTATTTT. It specifies CASGPGQGGDTQYF. The full variable domain, its missing parts supplied by reference TRBV12-5 and TRBJ2-3, is DARVTQTPRHKVTEMGQEVTMRCQPILGHNTVFWYRQTMMQGLELLAYFRNRAPLDDSGMPKDRFSAEMPDATLATLKIQPSEPRDSAVYFCASGPGQGGDTQYFGPGTRLTVL.

The rearrangement links TRBV2 to TRBJ2-7, with 8 positions matching TRBD2. CDR3 size: 13 residues. CDR1 and CDR2 from the germline V gene are SNHLY and FYNNEI. Written as DNA, the CDR3 is TGTGCCAGCAGTGAGGTAGGGAGCGGGGGAATCAGAGTC. The encoded protein is CASSEVGSGGIRV.

The chain uses TRBV5-4 and TRBJ2-5; 12 bases map to TRBD2. Germline assignment: CDR1 SGHNT and CDR2 YYREEE (reference sequence). Unmatched junction bases numbered 4, after V lost 3 bases and J lost 1 base. There are 16 residues in the CDR3. The CDR3 here is CASSSTSGGFQETQYF. The CDR3 region has the DNA TGTGCCAGCAGCTCTACTAGCGGGGGGTTCCAAGAGACCCAGTACTTC.

The J gene is TRBJ2-1, the V gene TRBV2, with D tentatively TRBD2 (6 bases). This CDR3 spans 15 amino acids. Germline V lookup: CDR1 SNHLY, CDR2 FYNNEI. The V end lost 6 bases, the J end lost 0 bases, and 12 bases lay between the germline ends. In DNA form, the CDR3 reads TGTGCCAGCAGGGAGGGAGTCAGCTCCTACAATGAGCAGTTCTTC. The encoded protein is CASREGVSSYNEQFF.

The genes are TRBV28 and TRBJ2-7; tentatively, D is TRBD1 (6 bases). CDR1 MDHEN and CDR2 SYDVKM come from the germline V gene. V lost 4 bases, J lost 4 bases, and 14 bases lay in between. The CDR3 loop spans 14 amino acids. In DNA, the CDR3 is TGTGCCAGCAGTTCCGCCGGGACACCGTACGAGCAGTACTTC. Translating it yields CASSSAGTPYEQYF.

This chain uses TRBV2 with TRBJ1-3, with 7 bases aligning to TRBD1. Per germline, CDR1 SNHLY and CDR2 FYNNEI. This CDR3 comprises 14 residues. V trimming: 2 bases; J trimming: 4 bases; junction bases outside the gene matches: 2. CDR3 DNA: TGTGCCAGCAGTGAACAGGGGGACGGAAACACCATATATTTT. Its protein is CASSEQGDGNTIYF.

This clone occurred once. The CDR3 is CASSLRTGREQYF. The CDR3 DNA reads TGTGCCAGCAGCTTGCGAACAGGGCGAGAGCAGTACTTC. This rearrangement joins TRBV5-4 to TRBJ2-7; maybe TRBD1 (6 bases). Germline values: CDR1 SGHNT, CDR2 YYREEE (reference sequence). Trimming cost V 1 base and J 7 bases, with 12 bases left between them. The CDR3 sequence is 13 residues long.